Sequencing of this T cell receptor beta chain was carried out in a study of vaccination and CD4 T cells after COVID-19. Stated treatment: roughly ten-day PBMC culture with coronavirus spike peptide pools or control peptides (ViraFEST assay). CDR3 length equals 12 residues. The V end lost 11 bases, the J end lost 6 bases, and 17 bases lay between the germline ends. Germline lookup yields CDR1 MDHEN and CDR2 SYDVKM. With the Oncomine TCR Beta short-read assay, DNA from cultured CD4+ T cells was sequenced. One entry per CDR3 protein, called by TCRdb with MiXCR from the PCR reads. This repertoire shows about 20,000 distinct CDR3 sequences, about 40% found once; its top ten account for around 27%. To note about this clonotype: Its antigen is not identified.

The clonotype originates from a human donor who received a COVID-19 vaccine. The chain is built from TRBV28 and TRBJ2-7; possibly TRBD2 for D (6 bases). Material: CD4+ T cells from blood, cultured in vitro, obtained before SARS-CoV-2 vaccination. The CDR3 loop is CAGGRRGTEQYF. The CDR3 bases are TGTGCCGGAGGACGGAGGGGCACCGAGCAGTACTTC.